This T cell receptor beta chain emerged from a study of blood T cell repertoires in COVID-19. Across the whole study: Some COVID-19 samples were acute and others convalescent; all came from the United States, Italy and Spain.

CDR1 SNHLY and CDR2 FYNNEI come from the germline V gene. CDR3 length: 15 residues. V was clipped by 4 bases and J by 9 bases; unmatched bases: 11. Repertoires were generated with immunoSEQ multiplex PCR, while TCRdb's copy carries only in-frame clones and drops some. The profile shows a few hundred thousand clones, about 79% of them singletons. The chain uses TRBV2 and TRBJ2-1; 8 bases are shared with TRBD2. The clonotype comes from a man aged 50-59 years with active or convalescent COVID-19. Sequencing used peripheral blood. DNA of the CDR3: TGTGCCAGCAGTGGTCGGACTAGCATTAGGACTGAGCAGTTCTTC. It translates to CASSGRTSIRTEQFF.